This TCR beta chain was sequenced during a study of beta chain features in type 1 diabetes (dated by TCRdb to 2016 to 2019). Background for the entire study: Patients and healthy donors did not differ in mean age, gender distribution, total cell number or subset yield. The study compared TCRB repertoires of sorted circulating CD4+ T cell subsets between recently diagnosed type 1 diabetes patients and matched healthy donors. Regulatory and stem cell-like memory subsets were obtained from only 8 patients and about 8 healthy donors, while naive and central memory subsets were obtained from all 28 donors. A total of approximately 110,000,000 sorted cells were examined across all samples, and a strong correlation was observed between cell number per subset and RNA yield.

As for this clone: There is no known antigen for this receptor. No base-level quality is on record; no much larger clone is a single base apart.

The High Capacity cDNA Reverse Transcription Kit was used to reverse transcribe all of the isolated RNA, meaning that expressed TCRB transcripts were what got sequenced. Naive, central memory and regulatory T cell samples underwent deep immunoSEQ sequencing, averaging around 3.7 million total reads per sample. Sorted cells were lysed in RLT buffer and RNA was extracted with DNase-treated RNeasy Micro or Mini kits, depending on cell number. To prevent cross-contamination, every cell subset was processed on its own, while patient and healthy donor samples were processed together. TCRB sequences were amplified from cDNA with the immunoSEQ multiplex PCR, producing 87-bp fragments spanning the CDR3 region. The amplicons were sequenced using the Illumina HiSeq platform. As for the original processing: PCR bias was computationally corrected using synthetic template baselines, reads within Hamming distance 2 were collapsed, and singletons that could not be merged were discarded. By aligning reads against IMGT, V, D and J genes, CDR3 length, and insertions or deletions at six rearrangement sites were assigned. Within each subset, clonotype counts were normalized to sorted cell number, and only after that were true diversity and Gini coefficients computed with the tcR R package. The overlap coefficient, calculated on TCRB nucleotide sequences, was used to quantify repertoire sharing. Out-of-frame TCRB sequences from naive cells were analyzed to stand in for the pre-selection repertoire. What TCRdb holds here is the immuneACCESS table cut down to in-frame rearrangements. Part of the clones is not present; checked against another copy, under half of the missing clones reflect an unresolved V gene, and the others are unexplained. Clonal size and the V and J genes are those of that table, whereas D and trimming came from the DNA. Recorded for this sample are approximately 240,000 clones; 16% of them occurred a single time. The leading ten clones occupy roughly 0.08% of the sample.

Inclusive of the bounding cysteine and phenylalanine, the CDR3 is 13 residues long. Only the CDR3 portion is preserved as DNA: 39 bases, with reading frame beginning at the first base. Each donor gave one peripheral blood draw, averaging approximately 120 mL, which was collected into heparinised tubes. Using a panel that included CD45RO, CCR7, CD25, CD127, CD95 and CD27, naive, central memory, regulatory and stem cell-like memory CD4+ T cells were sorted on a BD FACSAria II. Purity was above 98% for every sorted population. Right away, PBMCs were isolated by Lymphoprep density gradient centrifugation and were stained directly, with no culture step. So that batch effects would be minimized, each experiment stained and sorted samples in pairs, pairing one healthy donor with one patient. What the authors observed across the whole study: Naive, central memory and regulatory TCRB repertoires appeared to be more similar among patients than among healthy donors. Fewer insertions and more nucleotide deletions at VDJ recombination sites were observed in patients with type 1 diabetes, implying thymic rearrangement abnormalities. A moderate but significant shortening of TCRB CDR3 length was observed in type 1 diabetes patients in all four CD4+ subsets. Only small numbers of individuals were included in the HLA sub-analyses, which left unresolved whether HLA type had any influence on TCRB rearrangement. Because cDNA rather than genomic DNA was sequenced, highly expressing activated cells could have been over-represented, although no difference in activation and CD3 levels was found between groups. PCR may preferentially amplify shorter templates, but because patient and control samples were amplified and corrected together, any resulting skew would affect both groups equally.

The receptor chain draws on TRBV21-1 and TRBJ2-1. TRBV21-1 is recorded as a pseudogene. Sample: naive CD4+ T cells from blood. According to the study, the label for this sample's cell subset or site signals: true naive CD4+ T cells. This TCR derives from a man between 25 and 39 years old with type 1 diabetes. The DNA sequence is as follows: TGTGCCAGCAGCATACGGACCGAGCATGAGCAGTTCTTC. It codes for CASSIRTEHEQFF.